The present T cell receptor (beta chain) was sequenced within a study of T cell responses to AZD1222 COVID-19 vaccine. This table comes from immunoSEQ multiplex PCR, and its TCRdb copy is limited to in-frame clones, with some not included. The repertoire holds some 150,000 clones, with roughly 80% as singletons. Regarding this clone: The target antigen is unknown.

J lost 5 bases, V lost 1 base, and 6 bases had no gene match. Germline loops: CDR1 MNHNS, CDR2 SASEGT. The CDR3 contains 15 residues. Notes on the study in general: Repertoire samples came only from after the peak T cell response. The reported proportion of spike-specific TCRs targeting unmutated variant regions was nearly half. Increases in Spike-specific TCR breadth and depth were seen after two AZD1222 doses. Donors were largely white British and mainly female; clonal diversity was possibly underestimated.

The chain joins TRBV6-1 to TRBJ2-7; TRBD1 agrees at 9 bases. This clonotype originated in an adult in good health. The sample here was peripheral blood, taken on day 0 of MenACWY control vaccination. The CDR3 loop is CASSEVRTGADEQYF. The CDR3, as DNA: TGTGCCAGCAGTGAAGTACGGACAGGGGCGGACGAGCAGTACTTC.